Listed below are T cell receptor beta chains from one sample, sequenced in a study of PD-1 blockade in classical Hodgkin lymphoma. Produced via immunoSEQ multiplex PCR; TCRdb's table is partial and in-frame only. The sample has some 95,000 clones; about nine tenths are singletons. The sequencing used peripheral blood mononuclear cells (PBMCs), collected before the fourth cycle of nivolumab. The receptors here all came from a human donor with classical Hodgkin lymphoma. CDR3s include the opening cysteine and the closing phenylalanine or tryptophan. Fields, in order: clone size, V gene, D gene, J gene, CDR3 protein, CDR3 DNA. The D gene is left open where the match is weak. Clone size is given for some rows only: seen once, a few or many times, or a class if the clone is expanded.

>.|TRBV19|.|TRBJ1-1
CASSITGGQRNTEAFF
TGTGCCAGTAGTATCACGGGTGGTCAACGGAACACTGAAGCTTTCTTT
>.|TRBV7-9|.|TRBJ2-7
CASSDGVREQYF
TGTGCCAGCAGCGACGGGGTGCGTGAGCAGTACTTC
>.|TRBV6-1|.|TRBJ2-7
CASSEIRHSAYPYEQYF
TGTGCCAGCAGTGAGATCCGTCATTCGGCCTATCCCTACGAGCAGTACTTC
>.|TRBV5-1|.|TRBJ2-7
CASSSRGGLEQYF
TGCGCCAGCAGCTCCAGAGGGGGTTTAGAGCAGTACTTC
>.|TRBV19|.|TRBJ1-3
CASSIWGSSGNTIYF
TGTGCCAGTAGTATATGGGGCAGCTCTGGAAACACCATATATTTT
>once|TRBV19|TRBD2|TRBJ2-3
CASSPLAGGITDTQYF
TGTGCCAGTAGTCCGTTAGCGGGGGGTATCACAGATACGCAGTATTTT
>.|TRBV5-6|TRBD1|TRBJ2-7
CASSSGQVSYEQYF
TGTGCCAGCAGCTCCGGACAGGTCTCCTACGAGCAGTACTTC
>.|TRBV11-3|TRBD1|TRBJ2-1
CASSLFTTGQAQWEQFF
TGTGCCAGCAGCTTATTTACGACCGGACAGGCCCAATGGGAGCAGTTCTTC
>.|TRBV5-8|.|TRBJ2-7
CASSLAYSGTGDLYEQYF
TGTGCCAGCAGCTTAGCGTACTCCGGGACGGGAGACCTCTACGAGCAGTACTTC
>.|TRBV4-2|.|TRBJ2-6
CASSQVGANVLTF
TGTGCCAGCAGCCAAGTTGGGGCCAACGTCCTGACTTTC
>once|TRBV28|TRBD1|TRBJ2-2
CASSFHRGFSTGELFF
TGTGCCAGCAGTTTCCACAGGGGCTTCAGCACCGGGGAGCTGTTTTTT
>.|TRBV15|TRBD1|TRBJ1-1
CATSRGTGGAGAFF
TGTGCCACCAGCAGGGGCACAGGGGGCGCGGGGGCTTTCTTT
>once|TRBV7-3|.|TRBJ2-2
CASSPLALDTGELFF
TGTGCCAGCAGTCCCCTGGCGTTGGACACCGGGGAGCTGTTTTTT
>.|TRBV29-1|TRBD1|TRBJ2-7
CSVEEGTGSGEQYF
TGCAGCGTTGAGGAAGGGACAGGTTCTGGCGAGCAGTACTTC
>.|TRBV7-9|.|TRBJ2-1
CASSLGGTYYNEQFF
TGTGCCAGCAGCTTAGGGGGGACCTACTACAATGAGCAGTTCTTC
>.|TRBV5-4|.|TRBJ2-7
CASSLRRSGSFYEQYF
TGTGCCAGCAGCTTAAGGCGGAGCGGGTCGTTCTACGAGCAGTACTTC
>.|TRBV27|.|TRBJ1-3
CASSLSRGNTIYF
TGTGCCAGCAGTTTATCTCGCGGAAACACCATATATTTT
>.|TRBV7-9|TRBD2|TRBJ2-3
CASSIKGTSGGTDTQYF
TGTGCCAGCAGCATAAAGGGGACTAGCGGGGGCACAGATACGCAGTATTTT
>.|TRBV7-9|TRBD2|TRBJ2-7
CASSRTGGGTTREYF
TGTGCCAGCAGCCGCACAGGCGGGGGGACAACAAGGGAGTACTTC
>few|TRBV19|TRBD1|TRBJ1-1
CASRATGEGTEAFF
TGTGCCAGTAGGGCAACAGGGGAAGGAACTGAAGCTTTCTTT
>.|TRBV30|TRBD2|TRBJ2-1
CAWSVQWRGGSEQFF
TGTGCCTGGAGTGTACAGTGGCGGGGGGGCAGTGAGCAGTTCTTC
>.|TRBV9|TRBD1|TRBJ2-1
CASSVVTGEYNEQFF
TGTGCCAGCAGCGTAGTGACAGGGGAGTACAATGAGCAGTTCTTC
>.|TRBV21-1|.|TRBJ1-1
CASIRRDPVYNGNTEAFF
TGTGCCAGCATCCGAAGGGACCCAGTTTATAATGGGAACACTGAAGCTTTCTTT
>.|TRBV6-9|.|TRBJ2-3
CASSYPVPDTQYF
TGTGCCAGCAGTTACCCGGTCCCAGATACGCAGTATTTT
>once|TRBV10-3|.|TRBJ1-4
CAISDQTGSTNEKLFF
TGTGCCATCAGTGATCAAACAGGGTCAACTAATGAAAAACTGTTTTTT
>.|TRBV27|.|TRBJ1-2
CASSPRWVTSYGYTF
TGTGCCAGCAGCCCCCGGTGGGTCACCTCCTATGGCTACACCTTC
>.|TRBV5-8|.|TRBJ1-2
CASSLAGAGGYTF
TGTGCCAGCAGCTTGGCAGGGGCGGGTGGCTACACCTTC
>.|TRBV4-2|.|TRBJ1-1
CASSGNGGYTEAFF
TGTGCCAGCAGCGGGAACGGGGGGTACACTGAAGCTTTCTTT
>once|TRBV28|TRBD2|TRBJ2-7
CASSLIGLADSYEQYF
TGTGCCAGCAGTTTAATCGGACTAGCGGACTCCTACGAGCAGTACTTC
>.|TRBV11-2|.|TRBJ1-1
CASTPSMNTEAFF
TGTGCCAGCACCCCTAGCATGAACACTGAAGCTTTCTTT
>.|TRBV27|.|TRBJ2-7
CASSLVRDSYYEQYF
TGTGCCAGCAGTTTAGTTCGTGACAGTTACTACGAGCAGTACTTC
>.|TRBV30|.|TRBJ2-3
CAWRGLVLTDTQYF
TGTGCCTGGCGGGGCCTCGTCCTCACAGATACGCAGTATTTT
>.|TRBV27|TRBD2|TRBJ2-1
CASSESGGGPFEQFF
TGTGCCAGCAGTGAGAGCGGGGGGGGGCCCTTTGAGCAGTTCTTC
>.|TRBV7-2|TRBD1|TRBJ2-3
CASSFEDRALGTQYF
TGTGCCAGCAGCTTCGAAGACAGGGCGCTGGGTACGCAGTATTTT
>.|TRBV4-3|TRBD2|TRBJ2-3
CASSLSGGGTDTQYF
TGCGCCAGCAGCCTCAGCGGGGGGGGAACAGATACGCAGTATTTT
>few|TRBV10-3|.|TRBJ1-1
CAISDRLNTEAFF
TGTGCCATCAGTGACAGATTGAACACTGAAGCTTTCTTT
>.|TRBV19|.|TRBJ2-3
CASSIGSPDTQYF
TGTGCCAGTAGTATCGGGTCCCCAGATACGCAGTATTTT
>.|TRBV29-1|TRBD1|TRBJ2-5
CSVDYGQVGQETQYF
TGCAGCGTTGACTACGGACAGGTGGGACAAGAGACCCAGTACTTC
>.|TRBV29-1|.|TRBJ2-1
CSVVADLWPFF
TGCAGCGTTGTGGCGGACCTGTGGCCGTTCTTC
>.|TRBV28|.|TRBJ1-4
CASSSLQEKLFF
TGTGCCAGCAGTTCATTGCAGGAAAAACTGTTTTTT
>.|TRBV7-2|.|TRBJ2-7
CASSLIAGAGYEQYF
TGTGCCAGCAGCTTAATTGCGGGCGCAGGCTACGAGCAGTACTTC
>.|TRBV30|.|TRBJ2-5
CAWSVGVGQETQYF
TGTGCCTGGAGTGTAGGGGTCGGGCAAGAGACCCAGTACTTC
>.|TRBV30|.|TRBJ2-5
CAWRRTGLQETQYF
TGTGCCTGGAGGCGCACAGGCCTGCAAGAGACCCAGTACTTC
>.|TRBV2|TRBD1|TRBJ2-7
CASRRQGSYEQYF
TGTGCCAGCAGAAGACAGGGGTCCTACGAGCAGTACTTC
>.|TRBV7-9|.|TRBJ2-1
CASSFGAPPSEQFF
TGTGCCAGCAGCTTTGGCGCCCCTCCAAGTGAGCAGTTCTTC
>.|TRBV7-2|TRBD2|TRBJ2-1
CASSPPPGGGRYNEQFF
TGTGCCAGCAGCCCTCCCCCGGGGGGGGGCCGTTACAATGAGCAGTTCTTC
>.|TRBV4-1|.|TRBJ2-3
CASSQDLSDTQYF
TGCGCCAGCAGCCAAGATTTGTCAGATACGCAGTATTTT
>.|TRBV10-3|.|TRBJ2-5
CAISGGRLGEETQYF
TGTGCCATCAGTGGGGGACGGTTGGGGGAAGAGACCCAGTACTTC
>.|TRBV2|.|TRBJ2-3
CAGSRGAVKVPTDTQYF
TGTGCCGGATCCAGGGGGGCGGTGAAGGTTCCCACAGATACGCAGTATTTT
>.|TRBV14|.|TRBJ1-4
CASSRGYREKLFF
TGTGCCAGCAGCCGGGGGTATCGGGAAAAACTGTTTTTT
>.|TRBV6-5|.|TRBJ2-3
CASSFGPDTQYF
TGTGCCAGCAGCTTCGGTCCAGATACGCAGTATTTT
>.|TRBV10-3|TRBD1|TRBJ1-4
CAISETGAGTNEKLFF
TGTGCCATCAGCGAGACAGGGGCAGGAACTAATGAAAAACTGTTTTTT
>.|TRBV30|.|TRBJ2-3
CAWMAYTDTQYF
TGTGCCTGGATGGCTTACACAGATACGCAGTATTTT
>few|TRBV19|.|TRBJ1-1
CASSIVEGTNTEAFF
TGTGCCAGTAGTATAGTGGAGGGGACCAACACTGAAGCTTTCTTT
>.|TRBV6-4|.|TRBJ2-3
CASSDSGGPTDTQYF
TGTGCCAGCAGTGACTCGGGGGGGCCGACAGATACGCAGTATTTT